What follows describes a single T cell receptor beta chain. This record comes from a study of blood T cell repertoires in COVID-19. Study-level information: Samples representing acute and convalescent COVID-19 were sourced from the United States, Italy and Spain.

Sequencing used immunoSEQ multiplex PCR; TCRdb keeps in-frame clones, though not all of them. The sample consists of tens of thousands of clones, roughly 88% of them appearing once. The sequenced sample consisted of peripheral blood. This TCR was recovered from a woman of 80 years or more with active or convalescent COVID-19.

The CDR3: CASSLEPPGQGFGGSQETQYF. The CDR3, as DNA: TGCGCCAGCAGCTTGGAGCCACCGGGACAGGGGTTCGGTGGGTCCCAAGAGACCCAGTACTTC. V and J are TRBV5-1 and TRBJ2-5; 10 bases agree with TRBD1. V was clipped by 0 bases and J by 1 base; unmatched bases: 18. This CDR3 comprises 21 residues. Per germline, CDR1 SGHRS and CDR2 YFSETQ.